Below are 29 T cell receptor beta chains sequenced from a single sample in a study of Tregs in tolerant kidney transplant recipients. Libraries were prepared by immunoSEQ multiplex PCR; TCRdb keeps only in-frame clonotypes and omits some of them. There are about 87,000 clones in the sample; 93% occur only once, and 0.4% to 0.55% lies in the top ten. Sequenced here: CD4+ T cells from blood, sampled before the transplant. The receptor set was obtained from a human donor who received a combined kidney and bone marrow transplant.

This chain connects TRBV5-8 to TRBJ2-5; D unresolved. The CDR3 spans 14 residues. Trimming took off 1 base at V and 4 bases at J, with 11 bases between the two ends. Germline V lookup: CDR1 SGHTS, CDR2 YDEGEE. DNA of the CDR3: TGTGCCAGCAGCTTGCTCTTCAGTCCAGAGACCCAGTACTTC. Translating gives CASSLLFSPETQYF.

This chain links TRBV5-6 with TRBJ2-3; D not certain. Trimming took off 0 bases at V and 2 bases at J, with 7 bases between the two ends. CDR1 SGHDT and CDR2 YYEEEE come from the germline V gene. This CDR3 has 14 amino acids. CDR3 sequence (DNA): TGTGCCAGCAGCTTGGGTGGCAACACAGATACGCAGTATTTT. Its translation: CASSLGGNTDTQYF.

The chain couples TRBV6-5 to TRBJ2-7, with 8 bases fitting TRBD2. V lost 6 bases and J lost 2; bases outside the gene matches: 9. Germline CDR1 reads MNHEY; CDR2 reads SVGAGI. The length of the CDR3 is 15 residues. CDR3 in amino acids: CASRIERGSTYEQYF. The CDR3 nucleotides read TGTGCCAGCAGAATCGAGCGGGGGAGCACCTACGAGCAGTACTTC.

This chain connects TRBV10-3 to TRBJ2-3; TRBD2 matches at 7 bases. CDR3 length: 15 amino acids. Germline assignment: CDR1 ENHRY and CDR2 SYGVKD. Trimming took 2 bases from V and 2 from J; bases not matched to a gene: 4. CDR3 sequence: CAISERGDYTDTQYF. The DNA of the CDR3 is TGTGCCATCAGTGAGCGCGGGGACTACACAGATACGCAGTATTTT.

The chain recombines TRBV25-1 with TRBJ2-3; D is possibly TRBD2 (6 bases). Germline lookup yields CDR1 MGHDK and CDR2 SYGVNS. The CDR3 has 13 residues. V lost 3 bases and J lost 5, with 9 bases in between. The CDR3 sequence: CASSEAGIDTQYF. Written as DNA, the CDR3 is TGTGCCAGCAGTGAGGCGGGGATAGATACGCAGTATTTT.

The chain is built from TRBV28 and TRBJ1-6, with D unclear. V lost 8 bases to trimming and J lost 6 bases, with 17 bases between them. There are 15 residues in the CDR3. Germline V gives CDR1 MDHEN, CDR2 SYDVKM. The CDR3 DNA is TGTGCCAGCTCAAACGCGGGCCGCGCTAATTCACCCCTCCACTTT. Translation: CASSNAGRANSPLHF. The full variable domain, in which reference TRBV28 and TRBJ1-6 provide the parts outside the CDR3, is DVKVTQSSRYLVKRTGEKVFLECVQDMDHENMFWYRQDPGLGLRLIYFSYDVKMKEKGDIPEGYSVSREKKERFSLILESASTNQTSMYLCASSNAGRANSPLHFGNGTRLTVT.

The rearrangement links TRBV19 to TRBJ1-1, with 9 bases matching TRBD1. In germline, CDR1 is LNHDA, CDR2 SQIVND (reference sequence). The CDR3 covers 15 residues. The J segment lost 1 base and the V segment lost 6 bases, leaving 6 bases of the junction unmatched. The CDR3 loop reads CASRWTGAPNTEAFF. The CDR3 region has the DNA TGTGCCAGTAGGTGGACAGGGGCGCCGAACACTGAAGCTTTCTTT.

The rearrangement joins TRBV11-1 to TRBJ2-5; TRBD2 is a possible D gene (6 bases). The germline CDR1 and CDR2 sequences are SGHAT and FQDESV (reference sequence). Between the trimmed V and J ends, which lost 2 bases and 1 base, there was a span of 14 bases. The CDR3 covers 16 residues. CDR3 coding DNA: TGTGCCAGCAGCTTACCCCGGGGCGGGGTCCAAGAGACCCAGTACTTC. As protein: CASSLPRGGVQETQYF. The full variable domain, completed using reference TRBV11-1 and TRBJ2-5, is EAEVAQSPRYKITEKSQAVAFWCDPISGHATLYWYRQILGQGPELLVQFQDESVVDDSQLPKDRFSAERLKGVDSTLKIQPAELGDSAMYLCASSLPRGGVQETQYFGPGTRLLVL.

The chain uses TRBV18 and TRBJ1-4; D is possibly TRBD1 (6 bases). Germline loops: CDR1 KGHSH, CDR2 LQKENI. V lost 2 bases to trimming and J lost 8 bases, with 15 bases between them. The CDR3 runs to 15 residues. The DNA of the CDR3 is TGTGCCAGCTCACCAGCACAGGGAGTTCGGGAAAAACTGTTTTTT. Translating gives CASSPAQGVREKLFF.

The rearrangement links TRBV7-3 to TRBJ2-1, with 11 bases matching TRBD2. V lost 8 bases and J lost 7; bases outside the gene matches: 4. Germline lookup yields CDR1 SGHTA and CDR2 FQGTGA. The CDR3 covers 13 residues. The CDR3 DNA follows: TGTGCCAGCTCTAGCGGGGGGTTTAATGAGCAGTTCTTC. Translation: CASSSGGFNEQFF.

This chain joins TRBV5-5 and TRBJ1-2; D is perhaps TRBD1 (6 bases). The V gene lost 1 base and the J gene lost 5 bases, with 21 bases spanning the gap. Germline V gene data show CDR1 as SGHKS and CDR2 as YYEKEE (reference sequence). This CDR3 comprises 17 residues. This chain's CDR3 is CASSLNQQGRIGYGYTF. CDR3 bases: TGTGCCAGCAGCTTGAACCAACAGGGACGGATAGGATATGGCTACACCTTC.

The gene calls are TRBV9 and TRBJ1-1; D is ambiguous. The CDR3 spans 13 residues. Germline V gene data show CDR1 as SGDLS and CDR2 as YYNGEE. Trimming pared 0 bases from V and 1 base from J, leaving 4 bases between. The CDR3 region is CASSVGRNTEAFF. As DNA, the CDR3 is TGTGCCAGCAGCGTAGGGAGGAACACTGAAGCTTTCTTT.

This sequence joins TRBV11-2 and TRBJ2-6; D may be TRBD1 (5 bases). Germline CDR1 is SGHAT and CDR2 is FQNNGV. The CDR3 is 15 residues long. The V gene lost 5 bases and the J gene lost 4 bases, with 12 bases spanning the gap. The DNA for the CDR3 is TGTGCCAGCAGCCCCACAGGTCTCGGGGCCAACGTCCTGACTTTC. It is translated as CASSPTGLGANVLTF.

The chain's CDR3 is CASSLRQVNVGTQYF. CDR3 DNA: TGTGCCAGCAGCCTACGACAGGTTAACGTAGGGACCCAGTACTTC. The rearrangement links TRBV7-2 to TRBJ2-5, with D tentatively TRBD1 (6 bases). Germline V CDR1 and CDR2: SGHTA, FQGNSA. The CDR3 spans 15 residues. Trimming removed 5 bases at V and 7 bases at J, with 20 bases between. The entire variable domain, with the rest obtained from reference TRBV7-2 and TRBJ2-5, is as follows: GAGVSQSPSNKVTEKGKDVELRCDPISGHTALYWYRQSLGQGLEFLIYFQGNSAPDKSGLPSDRFSAERTGGSVSTLTIQRTQQEDSAVYLCASSLRQVNVGTQYFGPGTRLLVL.

DNA for the CDR3: TGTGCCAGCGGAGCCGCAGGGGGCGCTAGTGGCTACACCTTC. Protein product: CASGAAGGASGYTF. This chain connects TRBV7-9 to TRBJ1-2, with 8 bases aligning to TRBD1. The CDR3 length is 14 residues. Germline loops: CDR1 SEHNR, CDR2 FQNEAQ (reference sequence). The V and J ends lost 8 bases and 7 bases, in that order; junction bases with no gene match: 12. Using reference TRBV7-9 and TRBJ1-2 for the parts outside the CDR3, the full variable domain is DTGVSQNPRHKITKRGQNVTFRCDPISEHNRLYWYRQTLGQGPEFLTYFQNEAQLEKSRLLSDRFSAERPKGSFSTLEIQRTEQGDSAMYLCASGAAGGASGYTFGSGTRLTVV.

This chain joins TRBV7-9 and TRBJ2-1; 11 nucleotides match TRBD2. The germline gives CDR1 SEHNR, CDR2 FQNEAQ (reference sequence). The length of the CDR3 is 16 residues. J lost 7 bases, V lost 4 bases, and 9 bases had no gene match. CDR3 sequence: CASSWLAGGRENEQFF. CDR3 bases: TGTGCCAGCAGCTGGCTAGCGGGGGGAAGGGAAAATGAGCAGTTCTTC.

The rearrangement uses TRBV25-1 and TRBJ2-3; D may be TRBD2 (5 bases). Trimming stripped 1 base from V and 5 bases from J, with 13 bases between. The CDR3 is 15 amino acids. Germline-derived CDR1 and CDR2 are MGHDK and SYGVNS. CDR3 nucleotide sequence: TGTGCCAGCAGTGAATTAGGTGGGAGTATAGATACGCAGTATTTT. Its translation is CASSELGGSIDTQYF.

The rearrangement joins TRBV11-2 to TRBJ2-7, with a possible D match to TRBD2 (5 bases). Trimming removed 0 bases at V and 0 bases at J, with 9 bases between. The V gene's germline CDR1 is SGHAT and CDR2 FQNNGV. CDR3 length equals 15 residues. The CDR3 DNA reads TGTGCCAGCAGCTTAGAAGGCCGGGGCTCCTACGAGCAGTACTTC. Its protein is CASSLEGRGSYEQYF.

V is TRBV7-8 and J is TRBJ2-2, with D maybe TRBD1 (6 bases). Germline CDR1 reads SGHVS; CDR2 reads FQNEAQ. The CDR3 is 16 amino acids. The germline V and J ends were trimmed by 10 bases and 0 bases, with 18 bases remaining between them. The CDR3, as DNA: TGTGCCAACGCCCCCACCGGGACACCGAACACCGGGGAGCTGTTTTTT. It is translated as CANAPTGTPNTGELFF.

The chain recombines TRBV7-3 with TRBJ2-1, with D possibly matching TRBD2 (5 bases). Germline CDR1 SGHTA, CDR2 FQGTGA. CDR3 size: 14 residues. V was trimmed by 0 bases and J by 6 bases, leaving 9 bases between them. DNA of the CDR3: TGTGCCAGCAGCTTAACACTAGGATCCAATGAGCAGTTCTTC. Its translation is CASSLTLGSNEQFF.

This rearrangement joins TRBV29-1 to TRBJ1-2; 9 positions match TRBD1. The CDR3 contains 13 residues. The V gene end was trimmed by 7 bases and the J gene end by 2 bases; junction bases not matched to a gene: 5. The germline CDR1 and CDR2 sequences are SQVTM and ANQGSEA. The CDR3 DNA reads TGCAGCGCAGGGACAGGGTCCAACTATGGCTACACCTTC. Encoded protein: CSAGTGSNYGYTF.

The chain has TRBV27 and TRBJ2-7, with 10 bases identical to TRBD2. Germline assignment: CDR1 MNHEY and CDR2 SMNVEV (reference sequence). V lost 6 bases to trimming and J lost 0 bases; unmatched junction nucleotides: 5. The CDR3 consists of 15 residues. For the CDR3, the DNA is TGTGCCAGCAGCTTCAGCGGGAGGGCCTCCTACGAGCAGTACTTC. Its protein product is CASSFSGRASYEQYF.

The chain has TRBV2 and TRBJ2-7; the D gene is possibly TRBD1 (6 bases). V shed 6 bases and J shed 0 bases, with 12 bases lying between them. The germline gives CDR1 SNHLY, CDR2 FYNNEI. CDR3 length equals 14 residues. The DNA for the CDR3 is TGTGCCAGCAGCTACAGGGCGAGCTCCTACGAGCAGTACTTC. Translating gives CASSYRASSYEQYF.

V is TRBV5-1 and J is TRBJ2-1; 13 nucleotides agree with TRBD2. The CDR3 has 15 residues. V trimming: 3 bases; J trimming: 10 bases; junction bases outside the gene matches: 7. Germline lookup yields CDR1 SGHRS and CDR2 YFSETQ. CDR3 protein: CASSSGLAGEGEQFF. For the CDR3, the DNA is TGCGCCAGCAGCTCAGGACTAGCGGGAGAGGGGGAGCAGTTCTTC.

This chain links TRBV7-9 with TRBJ1-2; possibly TRBD1 for D (5 bases). There are 16 residues in the CDR3. Per the germline V gene, CDR1 is SEHNR and CDR2 is FQNEAQ (reference sequence). Trimming shortened V by 4 bases and J by 6 bases, and 21 bases separated the two germline ends. The CDR3 nucleotides are TGTGCCAGCAGCTGGCGCCCCGTGGGGGGAGGGGATGGCTACACCTTC. This translates into CASSWRPVGGGDGYTF.

Note on this clone: A junction end diverges from the germline sequence, so it may reflect a read error. This CDR3 is also generated by other DNA sequences in the sample. The chain uses TRBV30 and TRBJ1-6; D is undetermined. Germline-derived CDR1 and CDR2 are GTSNPN and SVGIG (reference sequence). CDR3 length equals 18 residues. CDR3 in DNA: TGTGCCTGGAGTGTGAAAAGACATACGACTAATATAGATTCCCCCCTCCACTTT. Amino acids: CAWSVKRHTTNIDSPLHF. Using reference TRBV30 and TRBJ1-6 for the parts outside the CDR3, the full variable domain is SQTIHQWPATLVQPVGSPLSLECTVEGTSNPNLYWYRQAAGRGLQLLFYSVGIGQISSEVPQNLSASRPQDRQFILSSKKLLLSDSGFYLCAWSVKRHTTNIDSPLHFGNGTRLTVT.

V gene TRBV29-1 combines with J gene TRBJ1-2; the D is unclear. CDR1 is SQVTM, CDR2 ANQGSEA, per germline. Trimming stripped 3 bases from V and 0 bases from J, with 5 bases between. The length of the CDR3 is 12 residues. CDR3 sequence reads: CSVDPANYGYTF. In DNA form, the CDR3 reads TGCAGCGTTGATCCAGCTAACTATGGCTACACCTTC. Full variable domain (remainder filled in from reference TRBV29-1 and TRBJ1-2): SAVISQKPSRDICQRGTSLTIQCQVDSQVTMMFWYRQQPGQSLTLIATANQGSEATYESGFVIDKFPISRPNLTFSTLTVSNMSPEDSSIYLCSVDPANYGYTFGSGTRLTVV.

The table lists this clone with a count of one. The chain carries TRBV11-3 and TRBJ2-1; TRBD2 aligns across 14 bases. Trimming removed 1 base from V and 8 bases from J; junction bases left unmatched: 1. Germline V gives CDR1 SGHNT, CDR2 YENEEA. The CDR3 spans 15 residues. This CDR3 is CASSLAGLAGDEQFF. CDR3 sequence (DNA): TGTGCCAGCAGCTTAGCGGGACTAGCGGGAGATGAGCAGTTCTTC.

The chain joins TRBV19 to TRBJ1-2, with D possibly matching TRBD1 (6 bases). V gave up 4 bases and J gave up 2 bases, with 11 bases separating them. CDR1 is LNHDA, CDR2 SQIVND, per germline (reference sequence). The CDR3 loop spans 14 amino acids. The CDR3 region is CASSSQTGNYGYTF. The CDR3 nucleotides read TGTGCCAGTAGTAGTCAAACAGGGAACTATGGCTACACCTTC.